The 23 T cell receptor beta chains below all came from one sample that was sequenced in a study of T cells in pancreatic ductal adenocarcinoma. The selected patients with pancreatic ductal adenocarcinoma had surgery but no neoadjuvant therapy. The assay was immunoSEQ multiplex PCR, and TCRdb's table has in-frame clones only and misses some. The sample contains around 94,000 clones, roughly 96% of which appear only once. Sequencing used PBMCs. Source of these receptors: a human donor with pancreatic ductal adenocarcinoma.

This clone was picked up one time. The chain recombines TRBV11-2 with TRBJ2-7; weak D call: TRBD2 (6 bases). V dropped 1 base and J dropped 2 bases, with 9 bases sitting between them. This CDR3 region has 14 residues. Germline CDR1 SGHAT, CDR2 FQNNGV. The CDR3 coding sequence is TGTGCCAGCAGCTTAGGAACGGGGGCCTACGAGCAGTACTTC. Amino acid sequence: CASSLGTGAYEQYF.

The chain carries TRBV30 and TRBJ2-7; TRBD2 agrees at 9 bases. The CDR3 loop spans 15 amino acids. Per the germline V gene, CDR1 is GTSNPN and CDR2 is SVGIG (reference sequence). The trim removed 6 bases at V and 0 bases at J, leaving 9 bases unmatched. Here the CDR3 DNA reads TGTGCCTGTTCAGCGGGAGGCGCCAGCTCCTACGAGCAGTACTTC. Protein: CACSAGGASSYEQYF.

The V gene is TRBV30, the J gene TRBJ2-6, with TRBD1 as a possible D gene (5 bases). Germline assignment: CDR1 GTSNPN and CDR2 SVGIG (reference sequence). The V end was cut by 4 bases, the J end by 2 bases, with 6 bases between. This CDR3 spans 13 amino acids. The CDR3 sequence: CAWKTAGANVLTF. The CDR3 DNA reads as TGTGCCTGGAAGACAGCTGGGGCCAACGTCCTGACTTTC.

The chain has TRBV28 and TRBJ2-1; a possible D gene is TRBD2 (6 bases). The CDR3 extends over 13 amino acids. From germline, CDR1 is MDHEN and CDR2 SYDVKM. V was pared by 0 bases and J by 10 bases, with 10 bases between. The CDR3 loop is CASSLWGGGEQFF. CDR3 bases: TGTGCCAGCAGTTTATGGGGGGGAGGAGAGCAGTTCTTC.

The chain carries TRBV23-1 and TRBJ2-7; D might be TRBD2 (5 bases). TRBV23-1 is filed as an ORF, its function uncertain. V was clipped by 2 bases and J by 3 bases, with 8 bases between them. This CDR3 is built from 13 residues. CDR3 sequence (DNA): TGCGCCAGCAGTCAACACCGGGACTACGAGCAGTACTTC. Protein sequence: CASSQHRDYEQYF.

In its sample, this clone was seen once. V gene TRBV29-1 combines with J gene TRBJ1-1; the D gene is possibly TRBD1 (6 bases). Germline-derived CDR1 and CDR2 are SQVTM and ANQGSEA. The germline V and J ends were trimmed by 7 bases and 6 bases, with 15 bases remaining between them. The CDR3 loop spans 12 amino acids. The CDR3 DNA is TGCAGCGCGAACAGGGAGTTATCTGAAGCTTTCTTT. Protein sequence: CSANRELSEAFF.

The chain is built from TRBV5-1 and TRBJ2-2, with D perhaps matching TRBD2 (6 bases). The CDR3 is 15 residues long. Looked up from germline, CDR1 is SGHRS and CDR2 is YFSETQ. V was shortened by 0 bases and J by 4 bases, with 10 bases between the two germline ends. CDR3 protein: CASSLAGSFTGELFF. CDR3 coding DNA: TGCGCCAGCAGCTTGGCCGGGAGTTTCACCGGGGAGCTGTTTTTT. The whole variable domain, filled in from reference TRBV5-1 and TRBJ2-2, reads KAGVTQTPRYLIKTRGQQVTLSCSPISGHRSVSWYQQTPGQGLQFLFEYFSETQRNKGNFPGRFSGRQFSNSRSEMNVSTLELGDSALYLCASSLAGSFTGELFFGEGSRLTVL.

On this clone: The same CDR3 arises from other DNA sequences in this sample as well. The rearrangement uses TRBV30 and TRBJ1-3, with no clear D. V was cut by 4 bases and J by 4 bases, with 26 bases left in between. The CDR3 loop spans 18 amino acids. CDR1 and CDR2 from the germline V gene are GTSNPN and SVGIG (reference sequence). The CDR3: CAWTISRGPRPRGNTIYF. CDR3 nucleotide sequence: TGTGCCTGGACGATCTCCCGCGGCCCGCGGCCACGGGGAAACACCATATATTTT.

The CDR3 bases are TGTGCCAGCAGCCCCGGGACAGGGACTAATGAAAAACTGTTTTTT. Amino acids: CASSPGTGTNEKLFF. The chain is built from TRBV7-9 and TRBJ1-4, with TRBD1 identical over 9 bases. V shed 5 bases, J shed 2 bases, and the junction held 3 bases outside the gene matches. Germline V gene lookup returns CDR1 SEHNR and CDR2 FQNEAQ (reference sequence). The CDR3 is 15 amino acids. Looking up the rest from reference TRBV7-9 and TRBJ1-4 gives the full variable domain: DTGVSQNPRHKITKRGQNVTFRCDPISEHNRLYWYRQTLGQGPEFLTYFQNEAQLEKSRLLSDRFSAERPKGSFSTLEIQRTEQGDSAMYLCASSPGTGTNEKLFFGSGTQLSVL.

This clone was recorded only once. CDR3 protein: CASRGGPRGYTF. CDR3 nucleotides: TGTGCCAGCCGGGGGGGCCCGCGTGGCTACACCTTC. This chain uses TRBV28 with TRBJ1-2, with D maybe TRBD1 (6 bases). The ends were cut back, 8 bases at V and 7 bases at J, with 14 bases in the middle. Germline loops: CDR1 MDHEN, CDR2 SYDVKM. The CDR3 loop spans 12 amino acids.

The rearrangement joins TRBV4-1 to TRBJ2-7, with D maybe TRBD2 (6 bases). The CDR3 runs to 15 residues. Trimming shortened V by 4 bases and J by 6 bases, and 19 bases separated the two germline ends. Germline loops: CDR1 MGHRA, CDR2 YSYEKL. The chain's CDR3 is CASSRQRDSLTEQYF. The CDR3 DNA is TGCGCCAGCAGCCGGCAACGGGACTCACTCACCGAGCAGTACTTC.

V is TRBV30 and J is TRBJ2-1; TRBD2 aligns across 8 bases. The CDR3 loop spans 15 amino acids. Trimming removed 0 bases from V and 4 bases from J; junction bases left unmatched: 5. In germline, CDR1 is GTSNPN, CDR2 SVGIG (reference sequence). CDR3 loop: CAWSVGAGVYNEQFF. DNA for the CDR3: TGTGCCTGGAGTGTGGGAGCGGGAGTTTACAATGAGCAGTTCTTC.

V gene TRBV6-5 combines with J gene TRBJ1-2, with D possibly being TRBD1 (6 bases). Per germline, CDR1 MNHEY and CDR2 SVGAGI. This CDR3 has 14 residues. V lost 5 bases and J 1 base, leaving 11 bases between the germline ends. CDR3 protein: CASSRDTHNYGYTF. The CDR3 bases are TGTGCCAGCAGTAGGGACACCCATAACTATGGCTACACCTTC.

V gene TRBV7-2 combines with J gene TRBJ2-3, with 7 bases fitting TRBD2. The CDR3 length is 15 residues. Trimming removed 4 bases from V and 7 bases from J; junction bases left unmatched: 11. The germline CDR1 and CDR2 sequences are SGHTA and FQGNSA. The CDR3 loop is CASSSPTGLLYTQYF. In nucleotides, the CDR3 is TGTGCCAGCAGCTCGCCTACGGGACTACTTTATACGCAGTATTTT.

This sequence joins TRBV27 and TRBJ2-2; maybe TRBD2 (5 bases). The CDR3 sequence is 14 residues long. The V end lost 6 bases, the J end lost 6 bases, and 14 bases lay between the germline ends. CDR1 is MNHEY, CDR2 SMNVEV, per germline (reference sequence). For the CDR3, the DNA is TGTGCCAGCAGCCACCCCCCGGGGTCCGGGGAGCTGTTTTTT. As protein: CASSHPPGSGELFF.

The rearrangement uses TRBV6-6 and TRBJ2-2; D is undetermined. Between the trimmed V and J ends, which lost 2 bases and 6 bases, there was a span of 16 bases. CDR1 and CDR2 from the germline V gene are MNHNY and SVGAGI (reference sequence). The CDR3 runs 16 residues. The CDR3 nucleotides are TGTGCCAGCAGTTACGTGCCTGTAACCCCGGCCGGGGAGCTGTTTTTT. It is translated as CASSYVPVTPAGELFF.

The chain joins TRBV12-5 to TRBJ2-2, with a weak D call TRBD1 (5 bases). V lost 7 bases and J 3 bases, leaving 9 bases between the germline ends. Germline CDR1 is LGHNT and CDR2 is FRNRAP. The CDR3 spans 13 residues. The CDR3 reads CASATVDTGELFF. The CDR3 DNA reads TGTGCTAGTGCGACAGTGGACACCGGGGAGCTGTTTTTT.

This clone was observed a handful of times. The chain combines TRBV9 with TRBJ2-7; 8 nucleotides agree with TRBD1. The J segment lost 7 bases and the V segment lost 4 bases, leaving 7 bases of the junction unmatched. The CDR3 runs 13 residues. Germline V CDR1 and CDR2: SGDLS, YYNGEE. The CDR3 sequence is CASSLRTGNEQYF. CDR3 coding DNA: TGTGCCAGCAGCTTGCGGACAGGGAATGAGCAGTACTTC.

The chain combines TRBV7-9 with TRBJ2-1; 13 bases align to TRBD2. The CDR3 contains 17 residues. V dropped 5 bases and J dropped 4; count of bases not matched to a gene: 8. Germline V gene data show CDR1 as SEHNR and CDR2 as FQNEAQ (reference sequence). The CDR3 reads CASSPGLAGSRYNEQFF. The CDR3 DNA reads TGTGCCAGCAGCCCGGGACTAGCGGGATCGCGGTACAATGAGCAGTTCTTC.

The rearrangement links TRBV28 to TRBJ2-7; TRBD1 matches at 7 bases. Trimming took 5 bases from V and 0 from J; bases not matched to a gene: 7. Per the germline V gene, CDR1 is MDHEN and CDR2 is SYDVKM. The CDR3 runs to 15 residues. Written as DNA, the CDR3 is TGTGCCAGCAGTCCCTCCGGGACAGCCTCCTACGAGCAGTACTTC. Translating gives CASSPSGTASYEQYF. The full variable domain, its missing parts supplied by reference TRBV28 and TRBJ2-7, is DVKVTQSSRYLVKRTGEKVFLECVQDMDHENMFWYRQDPGLGLRLIYFSYDVKMKEKGDIPEGYSVSREKKERFSLILESASTNQTSMYLCASSPSGTASYEQYFGPGTRLTVT.

The chain couples TRBV7-9 to TRBJ2-1; 7 nucleotides line up with TRBD2. CDR1 is SEHNR and CDR2 is FQNEAQ in the germline V gene (reference sequence). J was trimmed by 5 bases and V by 2 bases; bases with no gene match: 3. There are 14 residues in the CDR3. The CDR3 reads CASSLRTRDNEQFF. The CDR3 DNA is TGTGCCAGCAGCTTAAGGACTAGAGACAATGAGCAGTTCTTC.

This sequence joins TRBV11-2 and TRBJ1-1; D perhaps matches TRBD1 (6 bases). Germline-derived CDR1 and CDR2 are SGHAT and FQNNGV. Deletions cut 5 bases from V and 7 bases from J, with 11 bases between. This CDR3 spans 12 amino acids. The CDR3 DNA reads TGTGCCAGCAGCGCAAACAGGGATGAAGCTTTCTTT. Encoded protein: CASSANRDEAFF.

This clone has just one count. This CDR3 is CASKGTSGSEQFF. CDR3 DNA sequence: TGTGCCAGCAAAGGGACTAGCGGGAGTGAGCAGTTCTTC. The chain links TRBV7-3 to TRBJ2-1; 14 bases fit TRBD2. In germline, CDR1 is SGHTA, CDR2 FQGTGA. The CDR3 contains 13 residues. Trimming at V came to 7 bases and at J to 9 bases, leaving 2 bases not matched to a gene.